The 11 T cell receptor beta chains presented below share a single source sample, sequenced in a study of blood T cell repertoires in COVID-19. Measured with immunoSEQ multiplex PCR; TCRdb has only the in-frame clones, and not every one. The sample yields more than 110,000 clones, 85% seen once. The specimen sequenced was peripheral blood. Every receptor here comes from a man between 45 and 60 years old with acute or convalescent COVID-19.

This clone was observed once. The V call is TRBV2, the J call TRBJ2-1; the match to TRBD2 covers 10 bases. The CDR3 contains 20 residues. V was pared by 4 bases and J by 4 bases, with 19 bases of the junction left unmatched. CDR1 SNHLY and CDR2 FYNNEI come from the germline V gene. CDR3 in amino acids: CASSGPGLAEQRRGYNEQFF. In DNA, the CDR3 is TGTGCCAGCAGTGGTCCCGGACTAGCGGAACAAAGAAGGGGGTACAATGAGCAGTTCTTC.

The rearrangement joins TRBV19 to TRBJ2-1; TRBD2 matches 11 bases. Germline V gene sequence: CDR1 LNHDA, CDR2 SQIVND (reference sequence). The length of the CDR3 is 15 residues. Trimming removed 7 bases from V and 5 bases from J; junction bases left unmatched: 7. CDR3 nucleotide sequence: TGTGCCAGTACCCAACTAGCGGGAGTCCACAATGAGCAGTTCTTC. Translating gives CASTQLAGVHNEQFF.

This chain connects TRBV9 to TRBJ1-1; TRBD1 might be the D (6 bases). CDR1 is SGDLS and CDR2 is YYNGEE in the germline V gene. The CDR3 length is 13 residues. Trimming left V 3 bases short and J 1 base short, with 7 bases between. This chain's CDR3 is CASSEQGNTEAFF. The CDR3 DNA is TGTGCCAGCAGCGAACAGGGGAACACTGAAGCTTTCTTT.

V is TRBV9 and J is TRBJ2-3; possible D gene TRBD1, 5 bases. V lost 2 bases and J 1 base, leaving 17 bases between the germline ends. Germline values: CDR1 SGDLS, CDR2 YYNGEE. This CDR3 has 17 amino acids. In DNA form, the CDR3 reads TGTGCCAGCAGCGTCCTCCCTGACAGCCATCGCACAGATACGCAGTATTTT. It is translated as CASSVLPDSHRTDTQYF.

This clone has a single count. The V call is TRBV21-1, the J call TRBJ1-1; the table assigns TRBD1, which was not confirmed against the DNA. TRBV21-1 is a listed pseudogene. The length of the CDR3 is 14 residues. CDR3 bases: TGTGCCAGCAGCAACGGACAGTTGAACACTGAAGCTTTCTTT. As protein: CASSNGQLNTEAFF.

V usage is TRBV10-2 and J usage is TRBJ1-4; 11 bases are shared with TRBD1. The germline V gene encodes CDR1 WSHSY and CDR2 SAAADI. This CDR3 contains 15 residues. Germline trimming cut 4 bases from V and 8 bases from J; bases unmatched to any gene: 6. The chain's CDR3 is CASSVTGTGGEKLFF. CDR3 coding DNA: TGCGCCAGCAGTGTGACCGGGACAGGGGGGGAAAAACTGTTTTTT.

The chain is built from TRBV7-2 and TRBJ2-2; TRBD2 might be the D (5 bases). This CDR3 is built from 14 residues. Trimming took 1 base from V and 3 from J, leaving 6 bases between them. Per the germline V gene, CDR1 is SGHTA and CDR2 is FQGNSA. CDR3 residues: CASSLVGDTGELFF. Here the CDR3 DNA reads TGTGCCAGCAGCTTAGTCGGGGACACCGGGGAGCTGTTTTTT.

The sample holds a few counts of this clone. The V call is TRBV29-1, the J call TRBJ1-1; no definite D call. The CDR3 totals 14 residues. V was clipped by 6 bases and J by 1 base, with 15 bases between them. The germline V gene has CDR1 SQVTM and CDR2 ANQGSEA. The CDR3 loop reads CSVLSTFRNTEAFF. In DNA form, the CDR3 reads TGCAGCGTGCTTTCGACATTTCGGAACACTGAAGCTTTCTTT.

This CDR3 is CASRALAKNIQYF. The CDR3, as DNA: TGCGCCAGCAGGGCCTTGGCCAAAAACATTCAGTACTTC. J is TRBJ2-4 and V is TRBV5-1; D is ambiguous. Germline V CDR1 and CDR2: SGHRS, YFSETQ. This CDR3 spans 13 amino acids. Trimming stripped 5 bases from V and 1 base from J, with 7 bases between.

J is TRBJ2-2 and V is TRBV24-1; the match to TRBD1 covers 11 bases. Unmatched junction bases numbered 7, after V lost 6 bases and J lost 5 bases. Germline V gene sequence: CDR1 KGHDR, CDR2 SFDVKD. This CDR3 has 16 residues. CDR3 sequence: CATSYEDRGRTGELFF. As DNA, the CDR3 is TGTGCCACCAGTTATGAGGACAGGGGGCGGACCGGGGAGCTGTTTTTT.

The chain joins TRBV6-6 to TRBJ1-2, with 10 bases lining up with TRBD1. Germline CDR1 MNHNY, CDR2 SVGAGI (reference sequence). Trimming took 8 bases from V and 8 from J; bases not matched to a gene: 11. The CDR3 is 14 residues long. The CDR3 reads CASATGGGKPGYTF. For the CDR3, the DNA is TGTGCCAGCGCGACAGGGGGCGGGAAGCCCGGCTACACCTTC.